The clone carrying this T cell receptor (beta chain) was seen many times. The sample belongs to a study of regulatory T cells in long-lasting Graves disease. Investigators prepared the TCR beta libraries by applying iRepertoire HTBI primers and Arm-PCR of CDR3 regions. TCRdb reprocessed the multiplex PCR reads via MiXCR and lists one record per CDR3 protein. The data show 350,000 to 500,000 distinct CDR3 sequences, 14% seen once. Time point indicated: newly diagnosed GD, antithyroid drugs for less than 3 months. Following extraction of RNA from PBMCs, that RNA was used to make the TCR library. This same sample was also taken into another study, of T cells in Graves' hyperthyroidism and ophthalmopathy. As reported in that work: Before onset, ophthalmopathy was predicted by the model a median 6.5 months earlier.

This specimen was peripheral blood mononuclear cells (PBMCs), taken at new diagnosis, from a patient treated with antithyroid drugs. The sequence was obtained from a woman between 50 and 59 years old with Graves disease.

In DNA, the CDR3 is TGTGCCAGCAGGACCTCGAGGGATCAGCCCCAGCATTTT. Its translation: CASRTSRDQPQHF. The chain joins TRBV7-2 to TRBJ1-5; D ambiguous. Germline V gene lookup returns CDR1 SGHTA and CDR2 FQGNSA. The CDR3 totals 13 residues. The V end was cut by 6 bases, the J end by 5 bases, with 11 bases between.